One sample yielded the 2 T cell receptor beta chains listed below, sequenced in a study of blood T cell repertoires in COVID-19. Profiling relied on immunoSEQ multiplex PCR, and the TCRdb table lists in-frame clones only, not all of them. The data show 130,000 to 150,000 clones, with roughly 79% seen just once and 7% to 10% held by the top ten. Material: peripheral blood. All receptors come from a human donor with acute or convalescent COVID-19. The donor label of this sample is uncertain.

This chain uses TRBV2 with TRBJ2-7, with D maybe TRBD2 (5 bases). V gave up 3 bases and J gave up 0 bases, with 12 bases separating them. CDR1 SNHLY and CDR2 FYNNEI come from the germline V gene. CDR3 length: 15 residues. Here the CDR3 DNA reads TGTGCCAGCAGTGAGGACTTGCCCAGCTCCTACGAGCAGTACTTC. Protein: CASSEDLPSSYEQYF. Supplemented by reference TRBV2 and TRBJ2-7, the full variable domain reads EPEVTQTPSHQVTQMGQEVILRCVPISNHLYFYWYRQILGQKVEFLVSFYNNEISEKSEIFDDQFSVERPDGSNFTLKIRSTKLEDSAMYFCASSEDLPSSYEQYFGPGTRLTVT.

The chain carries TRBV21-1 and TRBJ1-5; the table's D call TRBD1 went unverified against the DNA. TRBV21-1 is annotated as a pseudogene. This CDR3 has 14 residues. The CDR3 DNA reads TGTGCCAGCGAGCTCAGGGAAAGCAATCAGCCCCAGCATTTT. Translating it yields CASELRESNQPQHF.